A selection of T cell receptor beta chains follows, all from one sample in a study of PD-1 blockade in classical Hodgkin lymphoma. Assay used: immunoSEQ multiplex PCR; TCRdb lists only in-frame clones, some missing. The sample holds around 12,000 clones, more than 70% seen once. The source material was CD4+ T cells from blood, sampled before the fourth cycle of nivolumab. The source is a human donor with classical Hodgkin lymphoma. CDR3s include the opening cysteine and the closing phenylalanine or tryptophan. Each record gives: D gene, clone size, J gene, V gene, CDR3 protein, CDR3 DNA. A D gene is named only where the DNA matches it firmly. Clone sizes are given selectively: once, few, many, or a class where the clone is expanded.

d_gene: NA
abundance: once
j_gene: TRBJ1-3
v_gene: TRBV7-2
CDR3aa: CASSFYFVGNTIYF
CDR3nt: TGTGCCAGCAGCTTCTATTTCGTTGGAAACACCATATATTTT

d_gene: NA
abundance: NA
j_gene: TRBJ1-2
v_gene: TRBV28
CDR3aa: CASSTTTDLYGYTF
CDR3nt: TGTGCCAGCAGTACAACGACAGACCTTTACGGCTACACCTTC

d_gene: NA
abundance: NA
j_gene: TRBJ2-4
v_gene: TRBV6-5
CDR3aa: CASSYETGTAKNIQYF
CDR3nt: TGTGCCAGCAGTTATGAGACGGGTACAGCCAAAAACATTCAGTACTTC

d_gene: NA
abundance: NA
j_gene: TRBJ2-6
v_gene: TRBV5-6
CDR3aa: CASSWLSGSGANVLTF
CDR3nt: TGTGCCAGCAGCTGGCTGAGCGGCTCTGGGGCCAACGTCCTGACTTTC

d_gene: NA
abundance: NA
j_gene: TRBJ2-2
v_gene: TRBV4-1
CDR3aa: CASSQDSLAGQLTGELFF
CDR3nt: TGCGCCAGCAGCCAAGATAGCTTGGCAGGACAGCTCACCGGGGAGCTGTTTTTT

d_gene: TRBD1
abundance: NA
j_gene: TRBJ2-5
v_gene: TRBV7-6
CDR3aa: CASSGSRGGRETQYF
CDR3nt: TGTGCCAGCAGCGGCAGCCGAGGGGGCAGGGAGACCCAGTACTTC

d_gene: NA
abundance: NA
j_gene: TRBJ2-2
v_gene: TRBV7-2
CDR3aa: CASSLRPSFSGELFF
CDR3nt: TGTGCCAGCAGCTTACGTCCCAGTTTCTCCGGGGAGCTGTTTTTT

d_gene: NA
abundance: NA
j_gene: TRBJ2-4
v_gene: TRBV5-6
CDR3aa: CASSLDRFLIAKNIQYF
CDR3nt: TGTGCCAGCAGCTTGGACAGGTTCTTAATAGCCAAAAACATTCAGTACTTC

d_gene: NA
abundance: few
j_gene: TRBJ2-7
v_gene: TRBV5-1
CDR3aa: CASSSGGTYEQYF
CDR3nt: TGCGCCAGCAGCTCAGGGGGGACCTACGAGCAGTACTTC

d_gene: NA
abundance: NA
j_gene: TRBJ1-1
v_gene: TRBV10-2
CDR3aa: CASIGGQTEAFF
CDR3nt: TGCGCCAGCATAGGGGGGCAAACTGAAGCTTTCTTT

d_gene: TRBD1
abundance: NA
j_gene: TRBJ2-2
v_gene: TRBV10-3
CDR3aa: CAIKTGEKNTGELFF
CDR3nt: TGTGCCATCAAAACAGGGGAGAAGAACACCGGGGAGCTGTTTTTT

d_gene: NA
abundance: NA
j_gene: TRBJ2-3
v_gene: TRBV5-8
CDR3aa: CASSPFGYTDTQYF
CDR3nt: TGTGCCAGCAGCCCCTTCGGGTACACAGATACGCAGTATTTT

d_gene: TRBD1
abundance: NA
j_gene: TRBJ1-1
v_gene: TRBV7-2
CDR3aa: CASSPGGGQSEAFF
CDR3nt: TGTGCCAGCAGCCCCGGCGGGGGACAGTCTGAAGCTTTCTTT

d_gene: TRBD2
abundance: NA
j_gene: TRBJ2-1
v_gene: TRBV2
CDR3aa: CASSKTRDRLAGAHNEQFF
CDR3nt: TGTGCCAGCAGTAAAACACGAGATAGGCTAGCGGGGGCTCACAATGAGCAGTTCTTC

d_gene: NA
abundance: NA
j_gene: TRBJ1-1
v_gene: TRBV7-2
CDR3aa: CASSHKNTEAFF
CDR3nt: TGTGCCAGCAGTCACAAGAACACTGAAGCTTTCTTT

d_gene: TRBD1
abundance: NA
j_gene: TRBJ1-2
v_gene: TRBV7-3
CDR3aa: CASSANRGHTGYTF
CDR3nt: TGTGCCAGCAGCGCAAACAGGGGGCACACTGGCTACACCTTC

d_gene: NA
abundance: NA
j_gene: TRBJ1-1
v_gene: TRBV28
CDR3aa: CASSTFYTEAFF
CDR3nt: TGTGCCAGCAGTACCTTTTACACTGAAGCTTTCTTT

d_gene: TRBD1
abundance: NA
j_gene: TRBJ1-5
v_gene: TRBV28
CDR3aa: CASSRPRDRLSNQPQHF
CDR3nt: TGTGCCAGCAGTCGCCCCCGGGACAGGTTAAGCAATCAGCCCCAGCATTTT

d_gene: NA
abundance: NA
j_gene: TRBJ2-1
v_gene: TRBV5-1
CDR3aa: CASRDSLGDYNEQFF
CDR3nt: TGCGCCAGCCGGGACTCTCTTGGGGACTACAATGAGCAGTTCTTC

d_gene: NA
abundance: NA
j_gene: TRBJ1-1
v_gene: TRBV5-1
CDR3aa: CASSRDGEEAFF
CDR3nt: TGCGCCAGCAGTAGAGATGGGGAAGAAGCTTTCTTT

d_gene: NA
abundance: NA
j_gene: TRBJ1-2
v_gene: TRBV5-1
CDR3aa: CASSFSGYYGYTF
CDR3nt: TGCGCCAGCAGCTTTTCAGGGTACTATGGCTACACCTTC

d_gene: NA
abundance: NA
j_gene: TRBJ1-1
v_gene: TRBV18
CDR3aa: CASSPQGHRNTEAFF
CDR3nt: TGTGCCAGCTCACCCCAGGGACATCGGAACACTGAAGCTTTCTTT

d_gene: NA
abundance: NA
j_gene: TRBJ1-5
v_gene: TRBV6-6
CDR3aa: CASSPLAYQPQHF
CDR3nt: TGTGCCAGCAGTCCTTTAGCGTATCAGCCCCAGCATTTT

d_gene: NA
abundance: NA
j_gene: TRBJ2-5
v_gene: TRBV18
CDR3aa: CASSPGGRRETQYF
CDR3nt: TGTGCCAGCTCACCCGGGGGACGGAGGGAGACCCAGTACTTC

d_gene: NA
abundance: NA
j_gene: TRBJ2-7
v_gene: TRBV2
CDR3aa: CASSEGSYIPDEQYF
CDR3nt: TGTGCCAGCAGTGAAGGGAGCTACATTCCCGACGAGCAGTACTTC

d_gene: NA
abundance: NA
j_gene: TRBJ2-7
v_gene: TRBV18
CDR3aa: CASSPPVRDEQYF
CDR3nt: TGTGCCAGCTCACCACCGGTCCGAGACGAGCAGTACTTC

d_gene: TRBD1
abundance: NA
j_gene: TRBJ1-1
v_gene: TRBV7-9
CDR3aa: CASSESAGGDTEAFF
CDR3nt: TGTGCCAGCAGCGAATCCGCAGGGGGCGACACTGAAGCTTTCTTT

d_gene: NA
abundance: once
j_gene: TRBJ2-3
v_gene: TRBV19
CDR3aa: CASSMFRAREVRDTQYF
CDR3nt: TGTGCCAGTAGTATGTTCCGAGCCAGGGAGGTTCGAGATACGCAGTATTTT

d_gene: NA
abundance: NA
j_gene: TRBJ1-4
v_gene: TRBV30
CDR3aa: CAWSPTGLNEKLFF
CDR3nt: TGTGCCTGGAGTCCGACAGGCCTTAATGAAAAACTGTTTTTT

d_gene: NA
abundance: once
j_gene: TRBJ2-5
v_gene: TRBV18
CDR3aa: CASSPQAGAQETQYF
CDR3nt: TGTGCCAGCTCACCACAGGCAGGGGCACAAGAGACCCAGTACTTC

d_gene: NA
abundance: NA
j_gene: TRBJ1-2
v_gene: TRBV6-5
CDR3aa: CASSWGGNYGYTF
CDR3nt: TGTGCCAGCAGTTGGGGGGGAAACTATGGCTACACCTTC

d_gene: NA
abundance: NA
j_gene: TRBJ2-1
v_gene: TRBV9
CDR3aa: CASSVVAASTLNEQFF
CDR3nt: TGTGCCAGCAGCGTAGTAGCGGCCTCGACCCTCAATGAGCAGTTCTTC

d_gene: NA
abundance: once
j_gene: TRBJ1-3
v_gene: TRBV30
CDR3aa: CAWSVGGNTIYF
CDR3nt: TGTGCCTGGAGTGTAGGGGGAAACACCATATATTTT

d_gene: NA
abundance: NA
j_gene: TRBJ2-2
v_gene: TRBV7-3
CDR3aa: CASSLRDPRTGELFF
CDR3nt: TGTGCCAGCAGCCTACGGGACCCAAGAACCGGGGAGCTGTTTTTT

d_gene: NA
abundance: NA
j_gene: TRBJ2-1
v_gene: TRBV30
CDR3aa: CAWSIRDEQFF
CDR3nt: TGTGCCTGGAGTATCCGGGACGAGCAGTTCTTC

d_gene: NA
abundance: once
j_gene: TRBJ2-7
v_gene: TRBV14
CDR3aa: CASSQGQFLSYEQYF
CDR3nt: TGTGCCAGCAGCCAAGGACAGTTCCTCTCCTACGAGCAGTACTTC

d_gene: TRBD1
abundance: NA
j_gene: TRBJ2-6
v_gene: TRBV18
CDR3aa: CASSSTKARSGQSSTGANVLTF
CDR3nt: TGTGCCAGCTCATCCACTAAAGCCCGCTCGGGACAGTCTTCCACTGGGGCCAACGTCCTGACTTTC

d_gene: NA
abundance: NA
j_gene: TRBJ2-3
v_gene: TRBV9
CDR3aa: CASSVSWVVDTQYF
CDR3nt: TGTGCCAGCAGCGTAAGCTGGGTTGTAGATACGCAGTATTTT

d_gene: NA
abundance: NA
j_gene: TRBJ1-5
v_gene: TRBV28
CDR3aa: CASRGINQPQHF
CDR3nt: TGTGCCAGCAGGGGTATCAATCAGCCCCAGCATTTT

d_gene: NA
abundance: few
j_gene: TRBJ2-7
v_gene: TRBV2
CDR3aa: CASRVLIPSF
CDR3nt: TGTGCCAGCAGAGTGTTGATTCCTTCGTTC

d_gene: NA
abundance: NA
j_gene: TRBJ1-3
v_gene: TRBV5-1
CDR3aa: CASSLVGLSGNTIYF
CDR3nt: TGCGCCAGCAGCTTGGTTGGTCTCTCTGGAAACACCATATATTTT

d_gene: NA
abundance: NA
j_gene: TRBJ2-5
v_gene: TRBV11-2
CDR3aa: CASSLDRGQETQYF
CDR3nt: TGTGCCAGCAGCTTAGACAGGGGCCAAGAGACCCAGTACTTC

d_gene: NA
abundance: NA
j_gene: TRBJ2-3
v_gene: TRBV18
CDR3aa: CASSPLSDTQYF
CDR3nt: TGTGCCAGCTCACCACTATCGGATACGCAGTATTTT

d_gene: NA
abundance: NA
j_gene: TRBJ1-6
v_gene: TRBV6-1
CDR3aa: CASSEALFRDQSPLHF
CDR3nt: TGTGCCAGCAGTGAAGCCCTTTTCAGGGACCAATCACCCCTCCACTTT

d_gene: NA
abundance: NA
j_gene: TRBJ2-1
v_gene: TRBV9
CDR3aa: CASSANPDPSYNEQFF
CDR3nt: TGTGCCAGCAGCGCCAATCCGGACCCCTCCTACAATGAGCAGTTCTTC

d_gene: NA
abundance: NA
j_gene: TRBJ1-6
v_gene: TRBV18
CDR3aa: CASSPPGGNTPLHF
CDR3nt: TGTGCCAGCTCACCACCGGGAGGTAATACGCCCCTCCACTTT